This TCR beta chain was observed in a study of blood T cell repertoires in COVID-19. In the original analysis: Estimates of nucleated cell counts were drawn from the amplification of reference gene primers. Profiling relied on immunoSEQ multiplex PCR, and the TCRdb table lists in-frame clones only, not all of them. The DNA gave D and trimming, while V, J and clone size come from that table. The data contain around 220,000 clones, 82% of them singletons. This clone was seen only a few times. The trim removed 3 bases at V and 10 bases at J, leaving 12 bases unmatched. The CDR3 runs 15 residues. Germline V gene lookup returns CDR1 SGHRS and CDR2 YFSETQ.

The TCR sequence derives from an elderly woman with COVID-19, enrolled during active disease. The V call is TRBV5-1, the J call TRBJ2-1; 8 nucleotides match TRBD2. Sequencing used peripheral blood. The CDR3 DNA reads TGCGCCAGCAGCTCCCGGACTAGCCTTCAATCCGAGCAGTTCTTC. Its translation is CASSSRTSLQSEQFF.